Shown below are 18 T cell receptor beta chains from a single sample sequenced in a study of blood T cells in healthy people across ages. The use of a sample-barcoded 5' primer and a J-beta primer mix characterized a second PCR of roughly 6 to 11 cycles. Each CDR3 protein gets one entry after TCRdb re-called the 5' RACE reads with MiXCR. In the table there are under 2 million distinct CDR3 sequences, almost 35% of which are singletons. Sequenced material: blood. The receptor source for this set is a woman aged 25 to 39 in good health.

The chain combines TRBV5-4 with TRBJ2-3, with D tentatively TRBD2 (6 bases). Germline CDR1 is SGHNT and CDR2 is YYREEE (reference sequence). The ends were cut back, 2 bases at V and 4 bases at J, with 14 bases in the middle. The CDR3 consists of 15 residues. CDR3 region: CASSFGYGDSDTQYF. The DNA for the CDR3 is TGTGCCAGCAGCTTTGGTTACGGGGACTCAGATACGCAGTATTTT.

In its sample, this clonotype was seen a few times. The chain employs TRBV4-1 and TRBJ2-5, with 10 bases matching TRBD2. This CDR3 is 17 amino acids long. The V segment lost 3 bases and the J segment 2 bases; nucleotides outside the gene matches: 9. Germline V CDR1 and CDR2: MGHRA, YSYEKL. The CDR3 sequence: CASSHGTLAGAQETQYF. The CDR3, as DNA: TGCGCCAGCAGCCATGGAACTCTAGCGGGGGCACAAGAGACCCAGTACTTC.

The V gene is TRBV2, the J gene TRBJ2-6; 12 bases map to TRBD1. V trimming: 7 bases; J trimming: 4 bases; junction bases outside the gene matches: 8. The CDR3 covers 17 residues. Germline V gene sequence: CDR1 SNHLY, CDR2 FYNNEI. The CDR3 DNA follows: TGTGCCAGCAACGCCGGGACAGGGGGCGCCGGGGCCAACGTCCTGACTTTC. This gives the protein CASNAGTGGAGANVLTF.

This clonotype was observed a few times. In DNA, the CDR3 is TGTGCCAGCAGCGTAGGAACGCGGCGGAATTACAATGAGCAGTTCTTC. Its protein is CASSVGTRRNYNEQFF. The chain combines TRBV9 with TRBJ2-1; D gene ambiguous. CDR1 is SGDLS and CDR2 is YYNGEE in the germline V gene. V was clipped by 0 bases and J by 4 bases, with 14 bases between them. This CDR3 has 16 residues.

This chain joins TRBV13 and TRBJ1-1; D is perhaps TRBD1 (5 bases). CDR3 length equals 14 residues. The germline gives CDR1 PRHDT, CDR2 FYEKMQ (reference sequence). Trimming stripped 8 bases from V and 5 bases from J, with 18 bases between. The CDR3 loop is CASHSQGLGTEAFF. In DNA form, the CDR3 reads TGTGCCAGCCATAGTCAGGGCTTGGGGACTGAAGCTTTCTTT.

Comments on this clonotype: One junction end does not reproduce the germline sequence, and a read error may be involved. The chain couples TRBV6-5 to TRBJ1-1; D gene unclear. This CDR3 contains 13 residues. The germline V gene encodes CDR1 MNHEY and CDR2 SVGAGI. The CDR3 protein is CASSYGQNTGAFF. The DNA for the CDR3 is TGTGCCAGTAGTTACGGGCAGAACACTGGAGCTTTCTTT.

This clonotype appeared a few times. The chain combines TRBV11-2 with TRBJ2-7, with D uncertain. The CDR3 is made up of 15 amino acids. V was clipped by 0 bases and J by 0 bases, with 9 bases between them. CDR1 and CDR2 from the germline V gene are SGHAT and FQNNGV. CDR3 sequence: CASSLEWGSSYEQYF. The CDR3 bases are TGTGCCAGCAGCTTAGAGTGGGGATCCTCCTACGAGCAGTACTTC.

The chain uses TRBV7-2 and TRBJ2-2; 7 bases are shared with TRBD2. The V gene's germline CDR1 is SGHTA and CDR2 FQGNSA. The CDR3 is made up of 15 amino acids. The J segment lost 4 bases and the V segment lost 5 bases, leaving 7 bases of the junction unmatched. This chain's CDR3 is CASSRKRLATGELFF. CDR3 nucleotides: TGTGCCAGCAGCCGAAAGAGACTAGCCACCGGGGAGCTGTTTTTT.

The chain employs TRBV20-1 and TRBJ2-1; D is perhaps TRBD2 (5 bases). The CDR3 has 15 amino acids. The V end was cut by 0 bases, the J end by 4 bases, with 13 bases between. CDR1 DFQATT and CDR2 SNEGSKA come from the germline V gene (reference sequence). CDR3 sequence: CSAREASRGYNEQFF. For the CDR3, the DNA is TGCAGTGCTAGAGAGGCTAGCCGGGGATACAATGAGCAGTTCTTC.

In its sample, this clonotype was seen many times. V is TRBV5-5 and J is TRBJ2-5, with D unclear. Looked up from germline, CDR1 is SGHKS and CDR2 is YYEKEE (reference sequence). The CDR3 is 12 residues long. V lost 4 bases and J lost 0, with 4 bases in between. CDR3: CASSTDQETQYF. The CDR3 DNA reads TGTGCCAGCAGCACCGACCAAGAGACCCAGTACTTC.

The chain recombines TRBV7-6 with TRBJ2-7, with 11 bases aligning to TRBD2. This CDR3 region has 16 residues. V dropped 5 bases and J dropped 5; count of bases not matched to a gene: 11. Germline CDR1 and CDR2: SGHVS and FNYEAQ. Written as DNA, the CDR3 is TGTGCCAGCAGCCTGGGACTAGCGGAGCCATTCCACGAGCAGTACTTC. Amino acids: CASSLGLAEPFHEQYF.

The chain is built from TRBV20-1 and TRBJ1-2, with D perhaps matching TRBD1 (6 bases). CDR1 and CDR2 from the germline V gene are DFQATT and SNEGSKA (reference sequence). The CDR3 length is 16 residues. With 0 bases removed from V and 3 bases from J, the gap between germline ends came to 17 bases. In nucleotides, the CDR3 is TGCAGTGCTAGAGACCCGGGACATGGGAGGGACTATGGCTACACCTTC. Translated, it gives CSARDPGHGRDYGYTF.

V gene TRBV5-8 combines with J gene TRBJ1-1; no reliable D call. Germline CDR1 SGHTS, CDR2 YDEGEE. CDR3 length equals 15 residues. The V and J ends lost 2 bases and 5 bases respectively, with 16 bases between them. CDR3 in amino acids: CASSFYRQGRTEAFF. DNA for the CDR3: TGTGCCAGCAGCTTTTACCGGCAAGGCAGAACTGAAGCTTTCTTT.

The chain has TRBV3-1 and TRBJ2-5; TRBD2 aligns across 7 bases. CDR1 and CDR2 (germline): LGHDT, YNNKEL (reference sequence). CDR3 size: 15 residues. V lost 5 bases and J lost 5; bases outside the gene matches: 11. The chain's CDR3 is CASSFAPGGWETQYF. The CDR3 region has the DNA TGTGCCAGCAGCTTTGCTCCGGGGGGATGGGAGACCCAGTACTTC.

Notes on this clonotype: A read error may produce the germline difference seen at one junction end. The chain joins TRBV4-2 to TRBJ2-3; the D gene is possibly TRBD1 (6 bases). The CDR3 is made up of 15 amino acids. Germline V lookup: CDR1 LGHNA, CDR2 YNFKEQ. CDR3 protein: CTSSQATGSEDTQYF. In nucleotides, the CDR3 is TGTACCAGCAGCCAGGCCACAGGGTCCGAAGATACGCAGTATTTT.

This clonotype has a count of ten or more. The rearrangement uses TRBV29-1 and TRBJ2-1; D remains ambiguous. The CDR3 contains 13 residues. V was shortened by 8 bases and J by 7 bases, with 18 bases between the two germline ends. In germline, CDR1 is SQVTM, CDR2 ANQGSEA. CDR3 nucleotide sequence: TGCAGCCAGCTAGACTCGCCCTCGAATGAGCAGTTCTTC. Its translation: CSQLDSPSNEQFF.

This chain links TRBV7-9 with TRBJ2-5, with D perhaps matching TRBD2 (6 bases). With 6 bases removed from V and 5 bases from J, the gap between germline ends came to 22 bases. This CDR3 comprises 16 residues. Per the germline V gene, CDR1 is SEHNR and CDR2 is FQNEAQ (reference sequence). CDR3 protein: CASRRMGGRSMETQYF. CDR3 sequence (DNA): TGTGCCAGCAGACGAATGGGGGGACGGAGTATGGAGACCCAGTACTTC. Drawing the rest from reference TRBV7-9 and TRBJ2-5, the complete variable domain is DTGVSQNPRHKITKRGQNVTFRCDPISEHNRLYWYRQTLGQGPEFLTYFQNEAQLEKSRLLSDRFSAERPKGSFSTLEIQRTEQGDSAMYLCASRRMGGRSMETQYFGPGTRLLVL.

In its sample, this clonotype was seen a few times. CDR3 DNA: TGTGCCAGCAGCTCTGGTTGGTATGGCTACACCTTC. This sequence encodes CASSSGWYGYTF. The V call is TRBV5-5, the J call TRBJ1-2; D unclear. Trimming removed 3 bases at V and 5 bases at J, with 8 bases between. Germline values: CDR1 SGHKS, CDR2 YYEKEE (reference sequence). The CDR3 length is 12 residues.